This TCR beta chain comes out of a study of T cell responses to AZD1222 COVID-19 vaccine. Study-level findings and limits: Among the donors, most were white British and more were female, and clonal diversity was possibly underestimated.

Sequencing was performed with immunoSEQ multiplex PCR; in TCRdb, only in-frame clones are kept and a portion is missing. The table records approximately 140,000 clones, roughly 92% of them present only once. Comment on this clone: Its antigen is undetermined.

The germline V gene has CDR1 WNHNN and CDR2 SYGVQD (reference sequence). V was cut by 8 bases and J by 3 bases, with 26 bases left in between. CDR3 size: 18 residues. V usage is TRBV10-1 and J usage is TRBJ2-1; D is ambiguous. This material consisted of peripheral blood, taken 28 days after the second AZD1222 dose. The receptor was derived from an adult who received the AZD1222 COVID-19 vaccine. CDR3 in amino acids: CASRTSPRKTGFYNEQFF. In DNA form, the CDR3 reads TGCGCCAGCCGTACGTCCCCCCGAAAAACTGGATTCTACAATGAGCAGTTCTTC.